These T cell receptor beta chains were read from a single sample in a study of T cell changes during pregnancy in multiple sclerosis. The method was immunoSEQ multiplex PCR; TCRdb's version includes in-frame clones alone and lacks a portion of them. The sample has some 60,000 clones; approximately 90% are singletons. The material sequenced was CD4+ T cells from peripheral blood mononuclear cells, taken in the third trimester of pregnancy. The receptors come from a female donor with multiple sclerosis, enrolled in a pregnancy study. Each CDR3 is given with its conserved first and last residue. The D gene is left open where the match is weak. Only part of the rows carry a size: once, few, many, or a class if the clone is expanded.

v_gene	j_gene	abundance	d_gene	CDR3aa	CDR3nt
TRBV2	TRBJ2-7	-	-	CASSYSYEQYF	TGTGCCAGCAGTTACTCCTACGAGCAGTACTTC
TRBV7-9	TRBJ2-5	-	-	CASSLGALPTQYF	TGTGCCAGCAGCTTAGGCGCGCTCCCGACCCAGTACTTC
TRBV5-1	TRBJ2-1	-	-	CASSLGADSYNEQFF	TGCGCCAGCAGCTTGGGGGCAGATTCCTACAATGAGCAGTTCTTC
TRBV6-5	TRBJ1-5	-	-	CASSKQVRNQPQHF	TGTGCCAGCAGTAAACAGGTGCGCAATCAGCCCCAGCATTTT
TRBV4-3	TRBJ1-2	-	-	CASSQDPGWGYGYTF	TGCGCCAGCAGCCAAGACCCAGGGTGGGGCTATGGCTACACCTTC
TRBV7-3	TRBJ2-3	-	-	CASSPSGGPTDTQYF	TGTGCCAGCAGCCCCTCGGGGGGCCCGACAGATACGCAGTATTTT
TRBV6-1	TRBJ1-2	once	TRBD1	CASRRDRHGYTF	TGTGCCAGCAGACGGGACAGGCATGGCTACACCTTC
TRBV6-1	TRBJ1-2	-	-	CASSQTGYGYTF	TGTGCCAGCAGCCAGACGGGCTATGGCTACACCTTC
TRBV30	TRBJ1-4	-	-	CAWSLSEKLFF	TGTGCCTGGAGTTTATCCGAAAAACTGTTTTTT
TRBV19	TRBJ2-7	-	-	CASSSGWNEQYF	TGTGCCAGTAGTAGCGGGTGGAACGAGCAGTACTTC
TRBV5-1	TRBJ2-2	-	TRBD1	CASSLGGGTGELFF	TGCGCCAGCAGCTTAGGGGGCGGCACCGGGGAGCTGTTTTTT